This T cell receptor beta chain stems from a study of post-analysis software for immune sequencing data. Overall study results and limits: A few TRBV segments (TRBV5-6, TRBV5-1 and TRBV20-1 among them) occurred more frequently in patients than in controls. Comparison with controls showed significantly lower normalized Chao1 diversity in multiple sclerosis patients.

To note about this clonotype: The antigen remains unidentified.

Built from TCR beta cDNA, the libraries had unique molecular identifiers in them. TCRdb reanalysed the PCR reads using MiXCR and keeps one entry per CDR3 protein. The table lists roughly 650,000 distinct CDR3 sequences, about 60% of them singletons, with 11% in the top ten. CDR1 and CDR2 from the germline V gene are LGHNA and YNFKEQ. The CDR3 runs 17 residues. V was clipped by 0 bases and J by 2 bases, with 15 bases between them. The receptor comes from a girl aged 2 to 10 with multiple sclerosis. Material: blood. The chain recombines TRBV4-2 with TRBJ2-3; D gene ambiguous. CDR3 sequence (DNA): TGTGCCAGCAGCCAAGATCTGGCTGGCGTAGCCACAGATACGCAGTATTTT. Translating it yields CASSQDLAGVATDTQYF.